A single sample gave rise to the 24 T cell receptor beta chains below, sequenced in a study of cytomegalovirus exposure and HLA in healthy donors. Primers included in the PCR were 60 Vbeta and 13 Jbeta primers. TCRdb keeps only in-frame clones here, not all; method: immunoSEQ multiplex PCR. The table has about 120,000 clones, 82% seen once. Source material: PBMCs. These receptor sequences come from a male donor in good health and CMV-seropositive.

This clone was detected only a few times. V is TRBV5-4 and J is TRBJ2-1; tentative D call: TRBD1 (6 bases). The CDR3 runs 17 residues. Germline loops: CDR1 SGHNT, CDR2 YYREEE (reference sequence). Trimming took off 4 bases at V and 5 bases at J, with 22 bases between the two ends. In DNA, the CDR3 is TGTGCCAGCAGCCCTCAAATGCGGACAGATCGTAACAATGAGCAGTTCTTC. It is translated as CASSPQMRTDRNNEQFF.

The chain combines TRBV7-9 with TRBJ2-7; tentative D call: TRBD2 (6 bases). The CDR3 is made up of 13 amino acids. The V gene's germline CDR1 is SEHNR and CDR2 FQNEAQ (reference sequence). V lost 5 bases and J lost 6, with 14 bases in between. The CDR3 DNA reads TGTGCCAGCAGCCTGGAGGGCCCGGGCGAGCAGTACTTC. It codes for CASSLEGPGEQYF.

This chain uses TRBV27 with TRBJ2-1; tentative D call: TRBD2 (5 bases). From germline, CDR1 is MNHEY and CDR2 SMNVEV (reference sequence). The CDR3 runs 13 residues. The V gene lost 8 bases and the J gene lost 10 bases, with 18 bases spanning the gap. The CDR3 region has the DNA TGTGCCAGCGGACTGACCCCCGAGGGAGAGCAGTTCTTC. This sequence encodes CASGLTPEGEQFF.

The gene calls are TRBV4-3 and TRBJ2-2, with 13 bases matching TRBD2. V dropped 3 bases and J dropped 4; count of bases not matched to a gene: 8. Germline V gene data show CDR1 as LGHNA and CDR2 as YSLEER. CDR3 size: 18 residues. The CDR3: CASSHGLAGVGTTGELFF. In DNA form, the CDR3 reads TGCGCCAGCAGCCACGGACTAGCGGGAGTGGGAACCACCGGGGAGCTGTTTTTT.

V and J are TRBV19 and TRBJ2-3, with 9 bases aligning to TRBD2. The germline V gene has CDR1 LNHDA and CDR2 SQIVND (reference sequence). V gave up 3 bases and J gave up 2 bases; unmatched junction bases: 6. This CDR3 contains 16 residues. The CDR3 nucleotides are TGTGCCAGTAGTATCTCGCGGGAGGGCCCCACAGATACGCAGTATTTT. Protein: CASSISREGPTDTQYF.

This clone was observed a single time. The chain has TRBV7-2 and TRBJ1-5; D is ambiguous. Trimming took off 0 bases at V and 1 base at J, with 4 bases between the two ends. The CDR3 is made up of 14 amino acids. From germline, CDR1 is SGHTA and CDR2 FQGNSA. CDR3 region: CASSLAQSNQPQHF. The CDR3 nucleotides are TGTGCCAGCAGCTTAGCTCAGAGCAATCAGCCCCAGCATTTT.

The chain links TRBV11-2 to TRBJ1-5; 8 bases align to TRBD1. The CDR3 contains 18 residues. V trimming: 1 base; J trimming: 1 base; junction bases outside the gene matches: 9. Germline values: CDR1 SGHAT, CDR2 FQNNGV. The chain's CDR3 is CASSLGTGLWASNQPQHF. CDR3 in DNA: TGTGCCAGCAGCTTAGGGACAGGGTTGTGGGCGAGCAATCAGCCCCAGCATTTT. Using reference TRBV11-2 and TRBJ1-5 for the parts outside the CDR3, the full variable domain is EAGVAQSPRYKIIEKRQSVAFWCNPISGHATLYWYQQILGQGPKLLIQFQNNGVVDDSQLPKDRFSAERLKGVDSTLKIQPAKLEDSAVYLCASSLGTGLWASNQPQHFGDGTRLSIL.

The V and J genes are TRBV5-4 and TRBJ2-5; TRBD2 matches 13 bases. The assigned J gene may be wrong: the sequence end matches TRBJ2-7 better. Per germline, CDR1 SGHNT and CDR2 YYREEE (reference sequence). This CDR3 spans 16 amino acids. CDR3 DNA: TGTGCCAGCAGCGAAGGACTAGCGGGAGCATCCTACGAGCAGTACTTC. It codes for CASSEGLAGASYEQYF.

V usage is TRBV5-6 and J usage is TRBJ2-6; 7 nucleotides match TRBD1. Trimming at V came to 4 bases and at J to 0 bases, leaving 4 bases not matched to a gene. Germline V lookup: CDR1 SGHDT, CDR2 YYEEEE. This CDR3 is built from 16 residues. The CDR3 DNA is TGTGCCAGCAGCCCCGGGACAGACTCTGGGGCCAACGTCCTGACTTTC. It is translated as CASSPGTDSGANVLTF.

This clone showed up just a few times. The gene calls are TRBV7-9 and TRBJ1-5, with D maybe TRBD1 (5 bases). The V end lost 4 bases, the J end lost 0 bases, and 16 bases lay between the germline ends. The CDR3 is 17 amino acids. The germline CDR1 and CDR2 sequences are SEHNR and FQNEAQ (reference sequence). The CDR3 loop is CASSYRTPNYSNQPQHF. The CDR3 DNA is TGTGCCAGCAGCTACAGGACACCCAATTATAGCAATCAGCCCCAGCATTTT. The whole variable domain, remainder taken from reference TRBV7-9 and TRBJ1-5, is DTGVSQNPRHKITKRGQNVTFRCDPISEHNRLYWYRQTLGQGPEFLTYFQNEAQLEKSRLLSDRFSAERPKGSFSTLEIQRTEQGDSAMYLCASSYRTPNYSNQPQHFGDGTRLSIL.

This clone was picked up one time. V is TRBV6-1 and J is TRBJ2-5; D remains unclear. The germline V gene encodes CDR1 MNHNS and CDR2 SASEGT. The germline V and J ends were trimmed by 1 base and 2 bases, with 8 bases remaining between them. The length of the CDR3 is 14 residues. CDR3 in amino acids: CASSEGEVQETQYF. The CDR3 DNA is TGTGCCAGCAGTGAAGGAGAGGTACAAGAGACCCAGTACTTC.

This chain connects TRBV6-6 to TRBJ1-2; 8 positions agree with TRBD1. The CDR3 covers 15 residues. Germline CDR1 is MNHNY and CDR2 is SVGAGI (reference sequence). Trimming cost V 4 bases and J 6 bases; bases outside gene matches: 10. CDR3 protein: CASSSTSIQGDGYTF. DNA for the CDR3: TGTGCCAGCAGTTCGACTTCAATACAGGGGGATGGCTACACCTTC.

The V and J genes are TRBV5-1 and TRBJ2-7, with a tentative D call TRBD1 (6 bases). The CDR3 loop spans 15 amino acids. CDR1 is SGHRS, CDR2 YFSETQ, per germline. V shed 0 bases and J shed 7 bases, with 17 bases lying between them. CDR3 nucleotide sequence: TGCGCCAGCAGCTTGGCGGCGGACAGACTTGAAGAGCAGTACTTC. Its protein product is CASSLAADRLEEQYF.

The chain is built from TRBV5-1 and TRBJ2-7, with TRBD1 identical over 7 bases. V trimming: 2 bases; J trimming: 3 bases; junction bases outside the gene matches: 5. The CDR3 length is 14 residues. Germline assignment: CDR1 SGHRS and CDR2 YFSETQ. The CDR3 is CASSFTGDSYEQYF. The CDR3 bases are TGCGCCAGCAGCTTTACAGGGGACAGCTACGAGCAGTACTTC.

The J gene is TRBJ2-6, the V gene TRBV6-4, with D unclear. This CDR3 spans 15 amino acids. Trimming took 6 bases from V and 0 from J, leaving 9 bases between them. Germline values: CDR1 MRHNA, CDR2 SNTAGT. DNA for the CDR3: TGTGCCAGCAGCCCTGACACCTCTGGGGCCAACGTCCTGACTTTC. Encoded protein: CASSPDTSGANVLTF.

This clone has just one count. The rearrangement links TRBV7-9 to TRBJ2-6; a weak D match, TRBD1 (5 bases). The CDR3 has 16 amino acids. CDR1 is SEHNR and CDR2 is FQNEAQ in the germline V gene (reference sequence). Trimming shortened V by 4 bases and J by 2 bases, and 12 bases separated the two germline ends. CDR3 sequence reads: CASSSRQPAGANVLTF. The DNA for the CDR3 is TGTGCCAGCAGCTCCCGACAGCCCGCTGGGGCCAACGTCCTGACTTTC.

The genes are TRBV28 and TRBJ2-5; 7 positions match TRBD1. The junction had 4 bases not matched to a gene; V was cut back by 2 bases and J by 4 bases. CDR1 and CDR2 (germline): MDHEN, SYDVKM. CDR3 size: 14 residues. CDR3 sequence reads: CASSLKDRRETQYF. As DNA, the CDR3 is TGTGCCAGCAGTTTAAAGGACAGGAGAGAGACCCAGTACTTC.

This clone was found once. This sequence joins TRBV6-5 and TRBJ1-5, with 7 bases identical to TRBD1. CDR1 is MNHEY and CDR2 is SVGAGI in the germline V gene. J gave up 9 bases and V 2 bases, and 10 bases lay outside the gene matches. The CDR3 extends over 15 amino acids. The CDR3 loop is CASSYDNRGFGPQHF. CDR3 nucleotide sequence: TGTGCCAGCAGTTACGATAACAGGGGTTTTGGGCCCCAGCATTTT.

The rearrangement uses TRBV2 and TRBJ2-1; D is unresolved. V was shortened by 6 bases and J by 8 bases, with 14 bases between the two germline ends. The CDR3 is 13 amino acids. Germline CDR1 is SNHLY and CDR2 is FYNNEI. CDR3 coding DNA: TGTGCCAGCAGCGATCTTAAGCGCGATGAGCAGTTCTTC. It is translated as CASSDLKRDEQFF.

The gene calls are TRBV5-4 and TRBJ1-2; TRBD1 might be the D (6 bases). CDR3 length: 14 residues. The V end lost 1 base, the J end lost 5 bases, and 12 bases lay between the germline ends. Germline V gene data show CDR1 as SGHNT and CDR2 as YYREEE (reference sequence). The DNA for the CDR3 is TGTGCCAGCAGCTTGATAGGGGGATTGTATGGCTACACCTTC. It yields the protein CASSLIGGLYGYTF.

V and J are TRBV7-9 and TRBJ2-5; D ambiguous. The CDR3 extends over 16 amino acids. V was shortened by 2 bases and J by 3 bases, with 16 bases between the two germline ends. Germline V gives CDR1 SEHNR, CDR2 FQNEAQ (reference sequence). The CDR3 sequence is CASSLSLLRSEETQYF. CDR3 DNA: TGTGCCAGCAGCTTATCCCTTCTCAGATCCGAAGAGACCCAGTACTTC.

The chain employs TRBV7-9 and TRBJ2-1; TRBD2 might be the D (6 bases). V was pared by 4 bases and J by 6 bases, with 10 bases between. The CDR3 is made up of 13 amino acids. The germline CDR1 and CDR2 sequences are SEHNR and FQNEAQ (reference sequence). In DNA, the CDR3 is TGTGCCAGCAGCTCGGGACTGCGCAATGAGCAGTTCTTC. Encoded protein: CASSSGLRNEQFF.

In DNA form, the CDR3 reads TGTGCCAGTAGCCCGGACAAATTTGAAGCTTTCTTT. This gives the protein CASSPDKFEAFF. The rearrangement links TRBV19 to TRBJ1-1; a weak D match, TRBD1 (5 bases). Germline assignment: CDR1 LNHDA and CDR2 SQIVND (reference sequence). The ends were cut back, 6 bases at V and 7 bases at J, with 12 bases in the middle. This CDR3 is built from 12 residues.

The CDR3 DNA is TGTGCCAGCAGCTACCGACTAGCGGGGGGGGCAGAGACCCAGTACTTC. Its translation is CASSYRLAGGAETQYF. The chain uses TRBV7-9 and TRBJ2-5; 14 bases fit TRBD2. J gave up 4 bases and V 4 bases, and 5 bases lay outside the gene matches. The CDR3 is made up of 16 amino acids. Germline assignment: CDR1 SEHNR and CDR2 FQNEAQ (reference sequence).